Reported below is one TCR beta chain. TCRdb's table, derived via immunoSEQ multiplex PCR, lists solely in-frame clones and lacks some. The sample lists over 100,000 clones, 88% occurring once. Germline values: CDR1 MNHEY, CDR2 SVGEGT. Trimming removed 2 bases from V and 13 bases from J; junction bases left unmatched: 12. This CDR3 spans 15 amino acids. This sample was taken from a study of control samples from healthy donors and cancer patients. The chain carries TRBV6-2 or TRBV6-3 and TRBJ2-7; 12 bases map to TRBD2. Sequencing was performed on blood. The origin of this receptor is a man aged 50 to 60 in good health. The CDR3 region has the DNA TGTGCCAGCAGTTACGGTCCTAGCGGGGGGGCTAATCTCTACTTC. This gives the protein CASSYGPSGGANLYF.